This paragraph reports one T cell receptor (beta chain). This sample was included in a study of T cell changes during pregnancy in multiple sclerosis. V gave up 4 bases and J gave up 3 bases; unmatched junction bases: 8. The CDR3 runs 15 residues. Germline V gives CDR1 SGHTA, CDR2 FQGNSA. TCRdb's copy holds only in-frame clones and misses some; the assay was immunoSEQ multiplex PCR. The repertoire holds tens of thousands of clones, with around 91% as singletons. The clonotype originates from a female donor with multiple sclerosis, enrolled in a pregnancy study. Sequenced material: CD4+ T cells from peripheral blood mononuclear cells, taken in the second trimester of pregnancy. This chain joins TRBV7-2 and TRBJ2-7; 8 bases align to TRBD1. This chain's CDR3 is CASSSKGQVNYEQYF. Written as DNA, the CDR3 is TGTGCCAGCAGCTCGAAGGGACAGGTCAACTACGAGCAGTACTTC.